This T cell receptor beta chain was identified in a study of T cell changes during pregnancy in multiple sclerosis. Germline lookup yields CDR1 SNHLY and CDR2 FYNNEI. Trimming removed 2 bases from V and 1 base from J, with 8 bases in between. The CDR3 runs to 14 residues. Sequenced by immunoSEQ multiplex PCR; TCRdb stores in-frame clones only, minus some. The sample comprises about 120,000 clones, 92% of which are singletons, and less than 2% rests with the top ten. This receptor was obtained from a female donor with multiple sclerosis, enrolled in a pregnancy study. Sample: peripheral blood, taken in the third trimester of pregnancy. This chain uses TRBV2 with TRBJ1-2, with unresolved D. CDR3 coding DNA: TGTGCCAGCAGTGAAAGCGGAGATAACTATGGCTACACCTTC. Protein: CASSESGDNYGYTF.